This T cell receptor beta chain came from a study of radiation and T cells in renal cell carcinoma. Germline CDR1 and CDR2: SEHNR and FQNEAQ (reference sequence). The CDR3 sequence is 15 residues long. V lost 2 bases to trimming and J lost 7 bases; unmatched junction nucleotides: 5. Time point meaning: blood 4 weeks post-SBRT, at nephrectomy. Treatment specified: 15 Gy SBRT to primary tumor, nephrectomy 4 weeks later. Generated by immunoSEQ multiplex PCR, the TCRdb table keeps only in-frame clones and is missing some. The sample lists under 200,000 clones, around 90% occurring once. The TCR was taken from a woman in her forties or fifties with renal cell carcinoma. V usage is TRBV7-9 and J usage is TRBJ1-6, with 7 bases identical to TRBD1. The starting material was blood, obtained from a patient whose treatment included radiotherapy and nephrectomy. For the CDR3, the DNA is TGTGCCAGCAGCTTACAGACAGGGATCAATTCACCCCTCCACTTT. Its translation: CASSLQTGINSPLHF.